The rows below give T cell receptor beta chains drawn from one sample of a study of T cell repertoires in cytomegalovirus infection. Via MiXCR, TCRdb re-called the reads, giving one row per CDR3 protein. The sample holds 310,000 or so distinct CDR3 sequences; approximately 25% are singletons and the top ten take 13%. These receptors have no identified antigens. Specimen: cultured PBMCs, collected from culture after CMV antigen stimulation. These receptors all come from a human donor in good health (CMV status not recorded). Some clones in this sample may be carry-over from other donors' samples. CDR3s include the opening cysteine and the closing phenylalanine or tryptophan. D genes are given only for firm matches. Clone size is shown for a subset of rows, as once, few, many or a class of expanded clone.

j_gene	d_gene	abundance	v_gene	CDR3aa	CDR3nt
TRBJ2-7	TRBD2	many	TRBV12-3/TRBV12-4	CASSPVAGARQYF	TGTGCCAGCAGCCCCGTAGCGGGAGCTAGGCAGTACTTC
TRBJ2-3	NA	NA	TRBV6-5	CASSAIRTGTDTQYF	TGTGCCAGCAGTGCAATACGAACAGGCACAGATACGCAGTATTTT
TRBJ2-7	TRBD2	NA	TRBV27	CATVSGGLPYEQYF	TGTGCCACAGTGTCGGGAGGTCTTCCCTACGAGCAGTACTTC
TRBJ2-2	TRBD2	NA	TRBV11-2	CASSHSPSSGRAIGGELFF	TGTGCCAGCAGCCATTCCCCCTCTAGCGGGAGGGCCATAGGCGGGGAGCTGTTTTTT
TRBJ1-5	NA	NA	TRBV19	CASIGGEILQPQHF	TGTGCCAGTATTGGGGGGGAGATATTACAGCCCCAGCATTTT
TRBJ1-1	NA	NA	TRBV7-3	CASSLNPGGTEAFF	TGTGCCAGCAGCTTAAACCCTGGGGGCACTGAAGCTTTCTTT
TRBJ2-7	TRBD1	NA	TRBV10-3	CAAADRVAYEQYF	TGTGCCGCAGCGGACAGGGTGGCCTACGAGCAGTACTTC
TRBJ1-6	NA	NA	TRBV12-5	CASGSGESPLHF	TGTGCTAGTGGTTCAGGGGAATCACCCCTCCACTTT
TRBJ2-3	NA	NA	TRBV29-1	CSVGVGASTDTQYF	TGCAGCGTTGGTGTGGGGGCAAGCACAGATACGCAGTATTTT
TRBJ1-1	TRBD1	few	TRBV4-1	CASSQVRGGTEAFF	TGCGCCAGCAGCCAGGTCAGGGGGGGCACTGAAGCTTTCTTT
TRBJ2-5	TRBD2	many	TRBV7-2	CASSHQAGEETQYF	TGTGCCAGCAGCCACCAAGCGGGAGAAGAGACCCAGTACTTC
TRBJ2-7	NA	NA	TRBV7-9	CASSLGVVREQYF	TGTGCCAGCAGCTTAGGGGTTGTTCGCGAGCAGTACTTC
TRBJ2-7	TRBD1	NA	TRBV4-1	CASSPTGTGYYEQYF	TGCGCCAGCAGCCCTACCGGGACAGGATACTACGAGCAGTACTTC
TRBJ1-3	TRBD1	few	TRBV7-2	CASSLRGGYGNTIYF	TGTGCCAGCAGCTTACGAGGGGGCTATGGAAACACCATATATTTT
TRBJ2-7	TRBD2	few	TRBV6-2/TRBV6-3	CASSLLSGRRSKQYF	TGTGCCAGCAGCCTCCTGAGCGGGAGAAGATCCAAGCAGTACTTC
TRBJ2-1	NA	many	TRBV7-6	CASSFDLLDVGNEQFF	TGTGCCAGCAGCTTCGACCTTCTGGACGTGGGAAATGAGCAGTTCTTC
TRBJ2-7	TRBD1	few	TRBV28	CASSSLTGRSTYEQYF	TGTGCCAGCAGTTCCTTGACAGGGCGAAGCACCTACGAGCAGTACTTC
TRBJ2-5	TRBD2	NA	TRBV6-1	CASTLRGLAGGQETQYF	TGTGCCAGCACCCTACGGGGGCTAGCGGGAGGACAAGAGACCCAGTACTTC
TRBJ1-1	TRBD1	many	TRBV11-2	CASSPDRVGNTEAFF	TGTGCCAGCAGCCCCGACAGGGTTGGGAACACTGAAGCTTTCTTT
TRBJ2-1	TRBD2	NA	TRBV14	CASSQVGLAGRNEQFF	TGTGCCAGCAGCCAAGTAGGGCTAGCGGGCCGCAATGAGCAGTTCTTC
TRBJ1-1	TRBD1	many	TRBV7-2	CASSLGDRVNTEAFF	TGTGCCAGCAGCTTAGGGGACAGGGTAAACACTGAAGCTTTCTTT
TRBJ2-1	NA	once	TRBV27	CASRTPRGSSYNEQFF	TGTGCCAGCAGAACACCGCGGGGCAGCTCCTACAATGAGCAGTTCTTC
TRBJ2-5	NA	few	TRBV5-6	CASSLASPETQYF	TGTGCCAGCAGCTTGGCCAGCCCAGAGACCCAGTACTTC
TRBJ1-6	NA	NA	TRBV4-1	CASSQGAANSPLHF	TGCGCCAGCAGCCAAGGGGCAGCGAATTCACCCCTCCACTTT
TRBJ1-1	TRBD1	few	TRBV29-1	CSVEGTGTEAFF	TGCAGCGTTGAAGGGACAGGCACTGAAGCTTTCTTT
TRBJ2-3	NA	many	TRBV12-3/TRBV12-4	CASSSPPGGTDTQYF	TGTGCCAGCAGTTCTCCGCCAGGGGGCACAGATACGCAGTATTTT
TRBJ2-7	TRBD2	NA	TRBV29-1	CSVATSGRTNEQYF	TGCAGCGTTGCGACTAGCGGGAGGACCAACGAGCAGTACTTC
TRBJ2-1	TRBD2	many	TRBV7-9	CASSGLAGSSYNEQFF	TGTGCCAGCAGCGGACTAGCGGGTAGCTCCTACAATGAGCAGTTCTTC
TRBJ2-1	TRBD2	NA	TRBV2	CASSERGGGFNEQFF	TGTGCCAGCAGTGAACGAGGCGGGGGGTTCAATGAGCAGTTCTTC
TRBJ2-2	TRBD2	NA	TRBV20-1	CSARASGSGTGELFF	TGCAGTGCTCGGGCTAGCGGGAGTGGAACCGGGGAGCTGTTTTTT
TRBJ1-1	NA	NA	TRBV19	CVSSLGWGTEAFF	TGTGTCAGTAGTCTGGGTTGGGGCACTGAAGCTTTCTTT